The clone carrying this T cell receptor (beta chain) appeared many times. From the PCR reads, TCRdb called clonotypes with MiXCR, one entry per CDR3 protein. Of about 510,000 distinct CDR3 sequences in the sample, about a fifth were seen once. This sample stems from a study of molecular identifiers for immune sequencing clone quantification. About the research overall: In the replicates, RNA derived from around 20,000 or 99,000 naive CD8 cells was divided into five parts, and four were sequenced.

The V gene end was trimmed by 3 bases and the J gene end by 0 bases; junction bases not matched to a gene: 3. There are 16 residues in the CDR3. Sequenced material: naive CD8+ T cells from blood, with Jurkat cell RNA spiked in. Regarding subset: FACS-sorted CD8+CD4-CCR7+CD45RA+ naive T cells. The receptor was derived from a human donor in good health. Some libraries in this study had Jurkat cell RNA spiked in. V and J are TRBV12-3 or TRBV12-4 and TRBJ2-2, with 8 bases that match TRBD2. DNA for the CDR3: TGTGCCAGCAGTTTCGGGAGGGCCGCGAACACCGGGGAGCTGTTTTTT. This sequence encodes CASSFGRAANTGELFF.